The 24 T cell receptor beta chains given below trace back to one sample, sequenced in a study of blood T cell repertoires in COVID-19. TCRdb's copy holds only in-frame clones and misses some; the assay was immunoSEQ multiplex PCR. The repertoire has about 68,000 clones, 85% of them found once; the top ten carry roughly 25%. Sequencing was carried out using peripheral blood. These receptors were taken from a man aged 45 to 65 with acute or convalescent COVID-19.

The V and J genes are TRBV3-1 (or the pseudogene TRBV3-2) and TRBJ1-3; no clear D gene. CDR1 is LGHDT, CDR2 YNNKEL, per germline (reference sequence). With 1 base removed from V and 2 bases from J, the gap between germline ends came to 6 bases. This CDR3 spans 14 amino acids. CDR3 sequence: CASSQGATGNTIYF. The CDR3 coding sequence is TGTGCCAGCAGCCAAGGGGCAACTGGAAACACCATATATTTT.

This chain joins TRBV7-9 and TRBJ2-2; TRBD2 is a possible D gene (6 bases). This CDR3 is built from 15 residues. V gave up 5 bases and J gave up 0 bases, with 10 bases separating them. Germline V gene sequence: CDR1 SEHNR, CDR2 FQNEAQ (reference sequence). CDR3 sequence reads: CASSPRTTNTGELFF. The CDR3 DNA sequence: TGTGCCAGCAGCCCCAGGACTACGAACACCGGGGAGCTGTTTTTT.

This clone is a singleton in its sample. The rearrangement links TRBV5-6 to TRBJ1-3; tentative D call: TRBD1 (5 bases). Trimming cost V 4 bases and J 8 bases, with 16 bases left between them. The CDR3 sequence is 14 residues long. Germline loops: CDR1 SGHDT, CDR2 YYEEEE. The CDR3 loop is CASSGAAGLDTIYF. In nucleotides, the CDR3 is TGTGCCAGCAGCGGGGCGGCAGGGTTGGACACCATATATTTT.

The CDR3 is CASSLWGPSTGELFF. CDR3 in DNA: TGTGCCAGCAGCTTATGGGGGCCGAGCACCGGGGAGCTGTTTTTT. The V call is TRBV7-6, the J call TRBJ2-2; D may be TRBD1 (6 bases). This CDR3 has 15 amino acids. CDR1 and CDR2 (germline): SGHVS, FNYEAQ. Trimming cost V 2 bases and J 4 bases, with 11 bases left between them. The whole variable domain, remainder taken from reference TRBV7-6 and TRBJ2-2, is GAGVSQSPRYKVTKRGQDVALRCDPISGHVSLYWYRQALGQGPEFLTYFNYEAQQDKSGLPNDRFSAERPEGSISTLTIQRTEQRDSAMYRCASSLWGPSTGELFFGEGSRLTVL.

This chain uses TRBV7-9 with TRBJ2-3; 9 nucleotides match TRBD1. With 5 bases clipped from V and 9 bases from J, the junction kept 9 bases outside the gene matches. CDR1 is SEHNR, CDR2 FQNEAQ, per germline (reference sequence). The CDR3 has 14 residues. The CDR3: CASSVPPGQGTQYF. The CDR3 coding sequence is TGTGCCAGCAGCGTCCCTCCGGGACAGGGAACGCAGTATTTT.

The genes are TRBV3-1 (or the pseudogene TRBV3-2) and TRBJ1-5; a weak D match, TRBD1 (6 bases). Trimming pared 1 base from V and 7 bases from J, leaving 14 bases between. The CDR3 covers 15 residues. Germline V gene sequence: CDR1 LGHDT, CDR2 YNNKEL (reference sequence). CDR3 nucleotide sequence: TGTGCCAGCAGCCAAGGCGGGGGCCGGGGGCAGCCCCAGCATTTT. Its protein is CASSQGGGRGQPQHF.

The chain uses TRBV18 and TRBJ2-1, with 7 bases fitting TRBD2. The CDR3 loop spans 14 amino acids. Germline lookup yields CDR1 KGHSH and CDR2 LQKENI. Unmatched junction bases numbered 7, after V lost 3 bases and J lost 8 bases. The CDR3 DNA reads TGTGCCAGCTCACCGAGGACTGGGGGGGATGAGCAGTTCTTC. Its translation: CASSPRTGGDEQFF. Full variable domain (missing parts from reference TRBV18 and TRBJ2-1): NAGVMQNPRHLVRRRGQEARLRCSPMKGHSHVYWYRQLPEEGLKFMVYLQKENIIDESGMPKERFSAEFPKEGPSILRIQQVVRGDSAAYFCASSPRTGGDEQFFGPGTRLTVL.

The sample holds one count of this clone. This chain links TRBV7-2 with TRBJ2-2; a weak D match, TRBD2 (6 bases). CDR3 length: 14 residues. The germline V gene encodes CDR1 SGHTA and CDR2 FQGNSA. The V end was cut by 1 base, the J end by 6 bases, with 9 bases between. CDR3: CASSLDAGSGELFF. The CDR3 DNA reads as TGTGCCAGCAGCTTAGATGCGGGATCCGGGGAGCTGTTTTTT. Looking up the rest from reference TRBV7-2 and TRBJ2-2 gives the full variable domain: GAGVSQSPSNKVTEKGKDVELRCDPISGHTALYWYRQSLGQGLEFLIYFQGNSAPDKSGLPSDRFSAERTGGSVSTLTIQRTQQEDSAVYLCASSLDAGSGELFFGEGSRLTVL.

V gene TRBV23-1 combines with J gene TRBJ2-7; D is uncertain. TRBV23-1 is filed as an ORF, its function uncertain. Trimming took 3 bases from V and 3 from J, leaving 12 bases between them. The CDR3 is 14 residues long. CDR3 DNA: TGCGCCAGCAGTCATAATCAGGTCTACTACGAGCAGTACGTC. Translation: CASSHNQVYYEQYV.

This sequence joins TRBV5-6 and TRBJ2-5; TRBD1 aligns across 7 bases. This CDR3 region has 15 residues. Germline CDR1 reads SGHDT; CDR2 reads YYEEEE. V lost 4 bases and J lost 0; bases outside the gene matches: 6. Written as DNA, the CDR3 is TGTGCCAGCAGCCGGGACAGCCGGTACCAAGAGACCCAGTACTTC. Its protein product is CASSRDSRYQETQYF.

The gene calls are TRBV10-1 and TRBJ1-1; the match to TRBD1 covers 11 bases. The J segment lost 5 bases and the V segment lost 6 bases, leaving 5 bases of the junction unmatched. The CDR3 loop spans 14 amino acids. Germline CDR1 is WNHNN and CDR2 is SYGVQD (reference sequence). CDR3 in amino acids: CASSPGQGDTEAFF. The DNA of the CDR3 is TGCGCCAGCAGCCCGGGACAGGGGGATACTGAAGCTTTCTTT.

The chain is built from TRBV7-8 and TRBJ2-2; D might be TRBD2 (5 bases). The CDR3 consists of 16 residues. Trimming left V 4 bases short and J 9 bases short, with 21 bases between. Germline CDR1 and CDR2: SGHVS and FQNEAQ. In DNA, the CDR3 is TGTGCCAGCAGCTCCTCCGGCGGGCCCGGGCAAAGGGAGCTGTTTTTT. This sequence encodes CASSSSGGPGQRELFF.

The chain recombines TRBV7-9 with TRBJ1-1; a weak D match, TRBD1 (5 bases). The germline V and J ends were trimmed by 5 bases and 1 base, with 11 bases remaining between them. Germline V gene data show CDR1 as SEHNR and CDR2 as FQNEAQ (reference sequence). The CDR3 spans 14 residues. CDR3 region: CASSPAGGNTEAFF. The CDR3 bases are TGTGCCAGCAGCCCAGCGGGGGGGAACACTGAAGCTTTCTTT.

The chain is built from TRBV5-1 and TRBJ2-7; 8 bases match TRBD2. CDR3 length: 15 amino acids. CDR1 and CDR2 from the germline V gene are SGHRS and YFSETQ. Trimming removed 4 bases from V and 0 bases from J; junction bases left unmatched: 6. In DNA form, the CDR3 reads TGCGCCAGCAGCCTATTAGGACTAGCCTCCTACGAGCAGTACTTC. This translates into CASSLLGLASYEQYF.

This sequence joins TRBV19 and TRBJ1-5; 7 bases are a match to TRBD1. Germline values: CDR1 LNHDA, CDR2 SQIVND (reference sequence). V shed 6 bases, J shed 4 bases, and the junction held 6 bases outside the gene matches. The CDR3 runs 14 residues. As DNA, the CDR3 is TGTGCCAGTAGACAGGGGCAACGAAATCAGCCCCAGCATTTT. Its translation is CASRQGQRNQPQHF.

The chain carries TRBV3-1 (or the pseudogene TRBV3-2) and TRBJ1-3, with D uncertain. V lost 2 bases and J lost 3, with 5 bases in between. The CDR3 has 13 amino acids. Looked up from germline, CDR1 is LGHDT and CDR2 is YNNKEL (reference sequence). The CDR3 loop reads CASSQNRGNTIYF. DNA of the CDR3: TGTGCCAGCAGCCAAAATCGTGGAAACACCATATATTTT.

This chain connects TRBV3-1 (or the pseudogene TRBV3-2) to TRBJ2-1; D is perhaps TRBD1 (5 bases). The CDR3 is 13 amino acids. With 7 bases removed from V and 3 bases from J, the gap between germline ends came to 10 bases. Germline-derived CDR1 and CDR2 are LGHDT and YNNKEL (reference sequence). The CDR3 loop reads CASTWGLYNEQFF. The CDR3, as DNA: TGTGCCAGCACGTGGGGCCTCTACAATGAGCAGTTCTTC.

CDR3 coding DNA: TGTGCCAGCAGTCGAGGGGGAGAGCGTGGTGGGGCCAACGTCCTGACTTTC. Translation gives CASSRGGERGGANVLTF. The chain recombines TRBV5-4 with TRBJ2-6; tentatively, D is TRBD1 (6 bases). Germline CDR1 reads SGHNT; CDR2 reads YYREEE (reference sequence). The CDR3 runs to 17 residues. Trimming shortened V by 5 bases and J by 3 bases, and 18 bases separated the two germline ends.

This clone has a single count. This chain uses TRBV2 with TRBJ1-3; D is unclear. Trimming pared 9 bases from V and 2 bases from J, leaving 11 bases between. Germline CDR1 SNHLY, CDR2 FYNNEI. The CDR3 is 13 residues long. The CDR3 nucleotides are TGTGCCAGTCTTACAGACACTGGAAACACCATATATTTT. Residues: CASLTDTGNTIYF.

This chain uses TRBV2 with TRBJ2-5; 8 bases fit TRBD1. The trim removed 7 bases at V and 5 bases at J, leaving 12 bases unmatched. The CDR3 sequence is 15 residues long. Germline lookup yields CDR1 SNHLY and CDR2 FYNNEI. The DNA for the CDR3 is TGTGCCAGCACGGCCAGGGACAGGTATATGGAGACCCAGTACTTC. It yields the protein CASTARDRYMETQYF. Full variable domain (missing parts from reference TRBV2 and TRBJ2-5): EPEVTQTPSHQVTQMGQEVILRCVPISNHLYFYWYRQILGQKVEFLVSFYNNEISEKSEIFDDQFSVERPDGSNFTLKIRSTKLEDSAMYFCASTARDRYMETQYFGPGTRLLVL.

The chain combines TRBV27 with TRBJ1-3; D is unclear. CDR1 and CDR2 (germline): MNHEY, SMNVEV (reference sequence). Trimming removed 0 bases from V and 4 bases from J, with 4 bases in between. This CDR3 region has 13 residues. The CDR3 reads CASSLSLGNTIYF. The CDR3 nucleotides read TGTGCCAGCAGTTTATCCTTAGGAAACACCATATATTTT.

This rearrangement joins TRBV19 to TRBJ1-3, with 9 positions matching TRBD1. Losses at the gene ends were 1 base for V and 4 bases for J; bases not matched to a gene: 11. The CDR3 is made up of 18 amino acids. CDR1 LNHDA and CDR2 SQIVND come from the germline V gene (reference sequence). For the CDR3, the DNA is TGTGCCAGTAGTATAGCGGAGGGACAGGGTCTTTCCGGAAACACCATATATTTT. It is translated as CASSIAEGQGLSGNTIYF.

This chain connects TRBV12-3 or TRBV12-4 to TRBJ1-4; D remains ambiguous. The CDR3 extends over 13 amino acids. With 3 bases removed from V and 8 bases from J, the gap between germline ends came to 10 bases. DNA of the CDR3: TGTGCCAGCAGTTTGATGTCGGGGGAAAAACTGTTTTTT. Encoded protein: CASSLMSGEKLFF.

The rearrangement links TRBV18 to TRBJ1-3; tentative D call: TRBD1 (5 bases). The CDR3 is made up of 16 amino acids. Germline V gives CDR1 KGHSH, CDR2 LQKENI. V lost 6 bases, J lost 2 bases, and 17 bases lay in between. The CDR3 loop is CASSSGDMGAGNTIYF. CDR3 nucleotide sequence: TGTGCCAGCTCGTCGGGAGACATGGGGGCTGGAAACACCATATATTTT.